The 8 T cell receptor beta chains below were found in one sample sequenced in a study of OX40 agonist ivuxolimab in advanced cancers. TCRdb's table, derived via immunoSEQ multiplex PCR, lists solely in-frame clones and lacks some. The sample has about 82,000 clones, 91% seen once. Sequenced material: CD4+ or CD8+ T cells sorted from blood, taken in a trial of the OX40 agonist ivuxolimab. The receptors stem from an adult with an advanced solid tumor such as melanoma, head and neck, liver or kidney cancer.

The chain employs TRBV7-2 and TRBJ2-2, with 9 bases aligning to TRBD2. The J segment lost 7 bases and the V segment lost 2 bases, leaving 8 bases of the junction unmatched. This CDR3 has 16 residues. Looked up from germline, CDR1 is SGHTA and CDR2 is FQGNSA. Written as DNA, the CDR3 is TGTGCCAGCAGCTTAAGTCAGCGGGAGGTCGTCGGGGAGCTGTTTTTT. Its translation is CASSLSQREVVGELFF.

The genes are TRBV11-3 and TRBJ2-7; the match to TRBD1 covers 7 bases. Germline CDR1 SGHNT, CDR2 YENEEA. V trimming: 6 bases; J trimming: 6 bases; junction bases outside the gene matches: 11. There are 14 residues in the CDR3. The CDR3 bases are TGTGCCAGCAGTGGAGCCGACAGGGCGGGCGAGCAGTACTTC. Residues: CASSGADRAGEQYF.

The chain is built from TRBV27 and TRBJ2-5; D gene unclear. The germline V gene encodes CDR1 MNHEY and CDR2 SMNVEV (reference sequence). Trimming shortened V by 7 bases and J by 5 bases, and 20 bases separated the two germline ends. The CDR3 loop spans 15 amino acids. CDR3 region: CASTPQAKARETQYF. DNA for the CDR3: TGTGCCAGCACCCCCCAGGCTAAGGCACGCGAGACCCAGTACTTC.

The chain couples TRBV19 to TRBJ2-1, with 7 bases that match TRBD1. V lost 0 bases, J lost 7 bases, and 12 bases stayed unmatched. In germline, CDR1 is LNHDA, CDR2 SQIVND (reference sequence). The CDR3 has 17 amino acids. This CDR3 reads CASSIDGKRARGNEQFF. As DNA, the CDR3 is TGTGCCAGTAGTATAGACGGGAAGAGGGCCAGGGGGAATGAGCAGTTCTTC. Looking up the rest from reference TRBV19 and TRBJ2-1 gives the full variable domain: DGGITQSPKYLFRKEGQNVTLSCEQNLNHDAMYWYRQDPGQGLRLIYYSQIVNDFQKGDIAEGYSVSREKKESFPLTVTSAQKNPTAFYLCASSIDGKRARGNEQFFGPGTRLTVL.

The chain recombines TRBV6-6 with TRBJ2-7; 7 positions agree with TRBD1. Germline CDR1 is MNHNY and CDR2 is SVGAGI (reference sequence). V was pared by 2 bases and J by 2 bases, with 9 bases of the junction left unmatched. The CDR3 contains 16 residues. The CDR3 sequence: CASSYRTGTAPYEQYF. The CDR3 DNA is TGTGCCAGCAGTTACCGAACCGGGACAGCCCCCTACGAGCAGTACTTC.

The CDR3 protein is CASSLRGGFVQNIQYF. For the CDR3, the DNA is TGTGCCAGCAGTTTAAGGGGGGGTTTTGTTCAAAACATTCAGTACTTC. The chain joins TRBV27 to TRBJ2-4; tentatively, D is TRBD2 (7 bases). The germline V and J ends were trimmed by 2 bases and 5 bases, with 16 bases remaining between them. The germline CDR1 and CDR2 sequences are MNHEY and SMNVEV (reference sequence). CDR3 length: 16 residues.

The chain joins TRBV27 to TRBJ1-5; weak D call: TRBD1 (5 bases). Per germline, CDR1 MNHEY and CDR2 SMNVEV (reference sequence). There are 13 residues in the CDR3. The ends were cut back, 5 bases at V and 3 bases at J, with 8 bases in the middle. CDR3 DNA sequence: TGTGCCAGCAGTAACAGGATCAATCAGCCCCAGCATTTT. Protein: CASSNRINQPQHF.

The CDR3 is CASSLTGGGYGYTF. In DNA form, the CDR3 reads TGTGCCAGCAGCTTAACGGGGGGAGGCTATGGCTACACCTTC. The rearrangement joins TRBV11-2 to TRBJ1-2, with TRBD1 as a possible D gene (5 bases). Germline V CDR1 and CDR2: SGHAT, FQNNGV. The CDR3 consists of 14 residues. The V gene lost 2 bases and the J gene lost 4 bases, with 11 bases spanning the gap.